These T cell receptor beta chains were read from a single sample in a study of blood T cell repertoires in COVID-19. Libraries were prepared by immunoSEQ multiplex PCR; TCRdb keeps only in-frame clonotypes and omits some of them. Found here are roughly 14,000 clones, approximately 78% of them singletons; the top ten hold about 20%. Sequencing input: peripheral blood. The receptors shown here come from an older man with active or convalescent COVID-19. Each CDR3 is given with its conserved first and last residue. The D gene is left open where the match is weak. Clone size, where shown, is once, few, many, or a class for clones that have expanded.

>TRBV7-8|few|15|TRBJ1-2|TRBD1
CASSLGGTGRAGYTF
TGTGCCAGCAGCCTTGGGGGGACAGGGCGCGCTGGCTACACCTTC
>TRBV9|NA|15|TRBJ2-5|NA
CASSVEAGVRETQYF
TGTGCCAGCAGCGTAGAGGCAGGGGTCCGGGAGACCCAGTACTTC
>TRBV28|NA|16|TRBJ2-7|TRBD2
CASSFISGGLTYEQYF
TGTGCCAGCAGTTTTATCAGCGGGGGGCTTACCTACGAGCAGTACTTC
>TRBV27|NA|16|TRBJ1-6|NA
CASSPAIGTYNSPLHF
TGTGCCAGCAGTCCTGCGATAGGGACTTATAATTCACCCCTCCACTTT
>TRBV19|NA|12|TRBJ2-7|NA
CASSMRGYEQYF
TGTGCCAGTAGTATGCGGGGCTACGAGCAGTACTTC
>TRBV7-9|NA|14|TRBJ1-4|NA
CASTKGATNEKLFF
TGTGCCAGCACCAAAGGCGCAACTAATGAAAAACTGTTTTTT
>TRBV5-1|NA|15|TRBJ2-1|TRBD1
CASYLLPGQGNEQFF
TGCGCCAGCTACCTCCTCCCGGGACAGGGAAATGAGCAGTTCTTC
>TRBV27|NA|15|TRBJ1-1|TRBD1
CASSTRDRGNTEAFF
TGTGCCAGCAGTACCCGGGACAGGGGAAACACTGAAGCTTTCTTT
>TRBV3-1/TRBV3-2|once|14|TRBJ1-1|NA
CASSSTGPDTEAFF
TGTGCCAGCAGCTCGACAGGCCCGGACACTGAAGCTTTCTTT
>TRBV18|NA|13|TRBJ1-6|TRBD1
CASRGQYNSPLHF
TGTGCCAGCCGGGGACAGTATAATTCACCCCTCCACTTT
>TRBV4-2|NA|14|TRBJ2-5|NA
CASSQDRDQETQYF
TGTGCCAGCAGCCAAGATCGAGACCAAGAGACCCAGTACTTC
>TRBV11-3|NA|16|TRBJ2-1|NA
CASSLGGYGVYNEQFF
TGTGCCAGCAGCTTAGGTGGGTACGGAGTCTACAATGAGCAGTTCTTC
>TRBV2|NA|17|TRBJ2-5|TRBD2
CASSEFVASGRQETQYF
TGTGCCAGCAGTGAGTTTGTAGCTAGCGGCAGACAAGAGACCCAGTACTTC
>TRBV4-1|NA|17|TRBJ1-4|TRBD1
CASSQDRDSHKNEKLFF
TGCGCCAGCAGCCAAGACCGGGACAGCCATAAGAATGAAAAACTGTTTTTT
>TRBV6-5|once|11|TRBJ1-1|NA
CASSHTYEAFF
TGTGCCAGCAGCCATACTTATGAAGCTTTCTTT
>TRBV6-5|NA|14|TRBJ2-2|NA
CASTGGAHTGELFF
TGTGCCAGCACCGGCGGGGCGCACACCGGGGAGCTGTTTTTT
>TRBV19|NA|13|TRBJ1-5|NA
CASRREGGQPQHF
TGTGCCAGTAGGAGGGAGGGAGGCCAGCCCCAGCATTTT
>TRBV10-3|NA|15|TRBJ1-1|NA
CAISEQLTGNTEAFF
TGTGCCATCAGTGAACAATTGACAGGGAACACTGAAGCTTTCTTT
>TRBV11-1|NA|14|TRBJ2-3|NA
CASSLVQHTDTQYF
TGTGCCAGCAGCTTAGTACAGCACACAGATACGCAGTATTTT
>TRBV7-9|NA|13|TRBJ2-5|TRBD1
CASSPGTVETQYF
TGTGCCAGCAGCCCCGGGACAGTGGAGACCCAGTACTTC
>TRBV10-1|NA|12|TRBJ2-6|TRBD1
CANHPGGETTSF
TGCGCCAACCATCCAGGGGGCGAAACCACGAGTTTC
>TRBV6-2/TRBV6-3|NA|12|TRBJ2-7|NA
CASSLLSYEQYF
TGTGCCAGCAGCCTCCTCTCCTACGAGCAGTACTTC
>TRBV11-2|NA|15|TRBJ2-1|TRBD2
CASSTTSGGINEQFF
TGTGCCAGCAGCACGACTAGCGGGGGGATCAATGAGCAGTTCTTC
>TRBV27|few|14|TRBJ2-7|NA
CASSPRAVTYEQYF
TGTGCCAGCAGTCCCCGAGCGGTAACCTACGAGCAGTACTTC
>TRBV11-2|NA|15|TRBJ2-1|TRBD2
CASSQSGGPYNEQFF
TGTGCCAGCAGTCAAAGCGGGGGGCCCTACAATGAGCAGTTCTTC
>TRBV30|NA|16|TRBJ2-5|TRBD2
CAWSVFGPGGLETQYF
TGTGCCTGGAGTGTATTTGGACCGGGGGGGTTGGAGACCCAGTACTTC
>TRBV19|NA|15|TRBJ1-5|NA
CASSIGVGARQPQHF
TGTGCCAGTAGTATAGGGGTGGGGGCACGGCAGCCCCAGCATTTT
>TRBV7-3|NA|15|TRBJ2-1|NA
CASSPGQPSYNEQFF
TGTGCCAGCAGCCCAGGACAGCCTTCTTACAATGAGCAGTTCTTC
>TRBV19|NA|15|TRBJ1-5|NA
CASSISGLDNQPQHF
TGTGCCAGTAGTATCTCGGGGTTGGACAATCAGCCCCAGCATTTT
>TRBV12-3/TRBV12-4|few|13|TRBJ1-2|TRBD1
CASSPDRVYGYTF
TGTGCCAGCAGTCCGGACAGGGTCTATGGCTACACCTTC
>TRBV5-6|NA|15|TRBJ2-7|TRBD1
CASSPPGQVTYEQYF
TGTGCCAGCAGCCCCCCGGGACAGGTCACTTACGAGCAGTACTTC
>TRBV3-1/TRBV3-2|NA|14|TRBJ2-3|NA
CASSQVGDTDTQYF
TGTGCCAGCAGCCAAGTAGGGGACACAGATACGCAGTATTTT
>TRBV7-2|once|17|TRBJ1-2|TRBD1
CASSLASPGQGYYGYTF
TGTGCCAGCAGCTTAGCGTCCCCGGGACAGGGTTACTATGGCTACACCTTC
>TRBV7-2|once|15|TRBJ1-1|TRBD1
CASSWDRRLNTEAFF
TGTGCCAGCAGCTGGGACAGGAGATTGAACACTGAAGCTTTCTTT
>TRBV9|few|14|TRBJ2-5|NA
CASSAGRTQETQYF
TGTGCCAGCAGCGCGGGGAGGACCCAAGAGACCCAGTACTTC
>TRBV7-9|NA|16|TRBJ2-2|TRBD1
CASSLGQGAPAGELFF
TGTGCCAGCAGCTTAGGACAGGGGGCGCCGGCCGGGGAGCTGTTTTTT
>TRBV30|NA|13|TRBJ2-7|NA
CAWSVGGVHEQYF
TGTGCCTGGAGTGTAGGCGGGGTGCACGAGCAGTACTTC